The rows below give T cell receptor beta chains drawn from one sample of a study of T cell responses to AZD1222 COVID-19 vaccine. Here immunoSEQ multiplex PCR was the method, and the copy in TCRdb shows in-frame clones only, minus some. The sample consists of about 35,000 clones, 65% to 90% of them appearing once. Sequences were derived from peripheral blood, sampled 28 days after the second AZD1222 dose. These TCRs come from an adult who received the AZD1222 COVID-19 vaccine. The CDR3 runs from the conserved cysteine through the conserved F or W. The D gene is left open where the match is weak. Expanded clones are given a class, and other clones once, few, many or no size at all.

cdr3_nt cdr3_aa d_call v_call clone_size j_call
TGTGCCAGCAGCTCACGGGTTGACAGCGGGGAGCTGTTTTTT CASSSRVDSGELFF NA TRBV9 NA TRBJ2-2
TGTGCCAGCGGTCTTTGGGGAGGAGGGACCGGGGAGCTGTTTTTT CASGLWGGGTGELFF NA TRBV28 NA TRBJ2-2
TGCGCCAGCAGCCTCAGCCTTAGAAATCAGCCCCAGCATTTT CASSLSLRNQPQHF NA TRBV4-1 NA TRBJ1-5
TGTGCCAGCAGCGTAGGCGGCAGATCTAACTATGGCTACACCTTC CASSVGGRSNYGYTF NA TRBV9 NA TRBJ1-2
TGTGCCAGCAGTTTATCCATATCCCGTCCTCCTGAAGCTTTCTTT CASSLSISRPPEAFF NA TRBV28 NA TRBJ1-1
TGTGCCAGCAGTCCCGACCCGAACACTGAAGCTTTCTTT CASSPDPNTEAFF NA TRBV2 NA TRBJ1-1
TGTGCCAGCAGCCAAAACTGGGAAGTAGCCGGGGAGCTGTTTTTT CASSQNWEVAGELFF NA TRBV3-1/TRBV3-2 NA TRBJ2-2
TGTGCCAGCAGCGTAGGGACAATGGGGTTCAATGAGCAGTTCTTC CASSVGTMGFNEQFF NA TRBV9 NA TRBJ2-1
TGTGCCAGCAGCTTGGACAGGGAGGGGGTGATATATTCACCCCTCCACTTT CASSLDREGVIYSPLHF NA TRBV5-4 NA TRBJ1-6
TGTGCCAGCAGCTCGACCGGGACTAGCGGACACAATGAGCAGTTCTTC CASSSTGTSGHNEQFF TRBD2 TRBV7-2 once TRBJ2-1
TGTGCCAGCAGTTGGGACAGGGGGCCTATGAACACTGAAGCTTTCTTT CASSWDRGPMNTEAFF TRBD1 TRBV27 NA TRBJ1-1
TGTGCCAGCAGCCGGCGACAGGCATATAGCTCCTACGAGCAGTACTTC CASSRRQAYSSYEQYF NA TRBV5-6 NA TRBJ2-7
TGTGCCAGCAGTACCGGACTAGCGCGTACCTACGAGCAGTACTTC CASSTGLARTYEQYF TRBD2 TRBV2 NA TRBJ2-7
TGTGCCATCAGTGTGGGACTAGCGGGAGAGGCAGATACGCAGTATTTT CAISVGLAGEADTQYF TRBD2 TRBV10-3 few TRBJ2-3
TGTGCCAGCAGCCAATCCCGGGGGGCGTACGAGCAGTACTTC CASSQSRGAYEQYF NA TRBV14 NA TRBJ2-7
TGTGCCAGTACGGCTAGGGGCGCCGGGGAGCTGTTTTTT CASTARGAGELFF NA TRBV19 NA TRBJ2-2
TGTGCCAGCAGTCGACAGGGCTTTAATGAAAAACTGTTTTTT CASSRQGFNEKLFF TRBD1 TRBV28 NA TRBJ1-4
TGTGCCAGCAGTTCTCGACAGGGGGGGATGGCCGGGGAGCTGTTTTTT CASSSRQGGMAGELFF TRBD1 TRBV11-2 NA TRBJ2-2
TGTGCCAGCAGACCCGACAGGGGGGCGAATCAGCCCCAGCATTTT CASRPDRGANQPQHF TRBD1 TRBV6-5 NA TRBJ1-5
TGTGCCAGCAGCAGGACTAGCGGGAGGTTTGATGAGCAGTTCTTC CASSRTSGRFDEQFF TRBD2 TRBV7-3 NA TRBJ2-1
TGTGCCAGCAGCCAAGTAAGGGACCGAGCCTTTTACTATGGCTACACCTTC CASSQVRDRAFYYGYTF NA TRBV3-1/TRBV3-2 NA TRBJ1-2
TGTGCCAGCAGCCGTACTAGCGGGAACTCCTACGAGCAGTACTTC CASSRTSGNSYEQYF TRBD2 TRBV28 NA TRBJ2-7
TGTGCCAGCAGTGAAGCGCGGGACATAGGCTACGAGCAGTACTTC CASSEARDIGYEQYF NA TRBV6-1 NA TRBJ2-7
TGTGCCAGCAGTGAGGACAGGGGGGTAGTCTACACCTTC CASSEDRGVVYTF TRBD1 TRBV6-1 NA TRBJ1-2
TGTGCCAGCAGCCGCGGCTCAGCGGGGGACAATGAGCAGTTCTTC CASSRGSAGDNEQFF TRBD2 TRBV3-1/TRBV3-2 NA TRBJ2-1
TGCGCCAGCAGCTCGGCGCAGGACTATGGCTACACCTTC CASSSAQDYGYTF NA TRBV5-1 NA TRBJ1-2